This T cell receptor (beta chain) originates from a study of cytomegalovirus exposure and HLA in healthy donors. Study results and caveats: The authors listed 150 or so TCR beta chains as cytomegalovirus-associated. Within the data, a cluster of highly shared sequence variants was likely a sequencing artifact. Among donors in an Asian-associated ancestry cluster, a later analysis reportedly found fewer N-insertions than the approximately 700-donor mean.

The germline CDR1 and CDR2 sequences are MNHNS and SASEGT. With 1 base removed from V and 0 bases from J, the gap between germline ends came to 4 bases. The CDR3 is 15 residues long. A remark on this clone: No antigen is known for it.

Use of 60 Vbeta and 13 Jbeta primers characterized the PCR. Some clones are missing from TCRdb's copy, which holds only in-frame ones; the method was immunoSEQ multiplex PCR. The sample lists about 100,000 clones; roughly 80% were seen once. The sample comprised PBMCs. V is TRBV6-1 and J is TRBJ2-6; D call uncertain. The sequence was obtained from a man aged 35 to 55 in good health and CMV-seronegative. The CDR3 DNA sequence: TGTGCCAGCAGTGAAGGCAGCTCTGGGGCCAACGTCCTGACTTTC. It translates to CASSEGSSGANVLTF.